A single sample is the source of the 10 T cell receptor beta chains below, sequenced in a study of blood T cell repertoires in COVID-19. Using immunoSEQ multiplex PCR, the repertoire was profiled, and TCRdb retains in-frame clones only, with some absent. Of over 200,000 clones listed, roughly 85% are singletons. The sequenced sample was peripheral blood. All receptors derive from a woman in her seventies with active or convalescent COVID-19.

This chain links TRBV15 with TRBJ2-5, with 9 positions matching TRBD2. This CDR3 spans 14 amino acids. Germline V gives CDR1 LNHNV, CDR2 YYDKDF (reference sequence). The V gene end was trimmed by 9 bases and the J gene end by 2 bases; junction bases not matched to a gene: 7. The CDR3 protein is CATKTSGSQETQYF. CDR3 coding DNA: TGTGCCACTAAGACTAGCGGCTCGCAAGAGACCCAGTACTTC.

The V call is TRBV5-1, the J call TRBJ1-4, with D possibly matching TRBD1 (6 bases). Per the germline V gene, CDR1 is SGHRS and CDR2 is YFSETQ. This CDR3 comprises 16 residues. V was clipped by 4 bases and J by 4 bases, with 17 bases between them. Here the CDR3 reads CASSPRARGGNEKLFF. The CDR3 DNA sequence: TGCGCCAGCAGCCCTAGGGCCAGGGGCGGTAATGAAAAACTGTTTTTT.

The chain joins TRBV6-5 to TRBJ1-1; TRBD1 agrees at 7 bases. This CDR3 comprises 14 residues. Germline V CDR1 and CDR2: MNHEY, SVGAGI. V gave up 6 bases and J gave up 3 bases; unmatched junction bases: 7. The CDR3 sequence: CASSPRRGDTEAFF. As DNA, the CDR3 is TGTGCCAGCAGCCCCCGCAGGGGGGACACTGAAGCTTTCTTT.

The V and J genes are TRBV18 and TRBJ1-1; possibly TRBD1 for D (6 bases). With 2 bases removed from V and 5 bases from J, the gap between germline ends came to 12 bases. This CDR3 is built from 14 residues. CDR1 and CDR2 from the germline V gene are KGHSH and LQKENI. CDR3 amino acids: CASSPAGVRTEAFF. In nucleotides, the CDR3 is TGTGCCAGCTCACCAGCAGGGGTGAGAACTGAAGCTTTCTTT.

The chain joins TRBV5-1 to TRBJ2-2, with D possibly TRBD2 on 5 matching bases. Trimming shortened V by 4 bases and J by 13 bases, and 20 bases separated the two germline ends. The CDR3 consists of 14 residues. Germline V CDR1 and CDR2: SGHRS, YFSETQ. The CDR3 DNA sequence: TGCGCCAGCAGCGTGCGACTGGGAGCGGAATGGCTGTTTTTT. Its translation: CASSVRLGAEWLFF.

This clone was counted once. J is TRBJ2-3 and V is TRBV2; D unresolved. There are 14 residues in the CDR3. Germline V gene data show CDR1 as SNHLY and CDR2 as FYNNEI. V gave up 2 bases and J gave up 6 bases, with 12 bases separating them. CDR3 sequence reads: CASSERPGADTQYF. In DNA form, the CDR3 reads TGTGCCAGCAGTGAACGACCCGGAGCCGATACGCAGTATTTT.

The CDR3 loop is CASSLGAWTYNEQFF. CDR3 sequence (DNA): TGTGCCAGCAGCTTAGGGGCCTGGACCTACAATGAGCAGTTCTTC. V gene TRBV11-2 combines with J gene TRBJ2-1, with unresolved D. Germline CDR1 and CDR2: SGHAT and FQNNGV. V was shortened by 1 base and J by 2 bases, with 9 bases between the two germline ends. The CDR3 has 15 amino acids.

This clone was detected only a few times. V gene TRBV6-5 combines with J gene TRBJ2-5; 7 bases align to TRBD2. Germline CDR1 MNHEY, CDR2 SVGAGI. With 7 bases clipped from V and 7 bases from J, the junction kept 12 bases outside the gene matches. The CDR3 length is 14 residues. The DNA of the CDR3 is TGTGCCAGCAAAAGTACGGCGGGAGCTGGGACCCAGTACTTC. This sequence encodes CASKSTAGAGTQYF.

The rearrangement joins TRBV4-3 to TRBJ1-2; 7 positions match TRBD1. Germline V lookup: CDR1 LGHNA, CDR2 YSLEER. The CDR3 consists of 14 residues. V shed 2 bases, J shed 6 bases, and the junction held 6 bases outside the gene matches. CDR3 residues: CASSQLGGEDGYTF. CDR3 nucleotide sequence: TGCGCCAGCAGCCAATTAGGGGGCGAAGATGGCTACACCTTC.

The chain joins TRBV7-9 to TRBJ2-7; TRBD1 aligns across 7 bases. Germline V lookup: CDR1 SEHNR, CDR2 FQNEAQ (reference sequence). This CDR3 is 15 amino acids long. J was trimmed by 5 bases and V by 8 bases; bases with no gene match: 15. The CDR3 DNA sequence: TGTGCCAGCGGAACTATACAGGGGAATATCGACGAGCAGTACTTC. As protein: CASGTIQGNIDEQYF.